The 13 T cell receptor beta chains listed next were all sequenced from one sample in a study of blood T cell repertoires in COVID-19. The data were produced by immunoSEQ multiplex PCR, yet TCRdb's version contains in-frame clones alone and is incomplete. The table shows about 290,000 clones, with approximately 91% occurring only once. The sample was PBMCs or T cells enriched from blood (not recorded which). The receptors stem from a woman aged 40 to 50 who had recovered from COVID-19.

CDR3 amino acids: CASSVAGGWGSGNTIYF. As DNA, the CDR3 is TGTGCCAGCAGCGTAGCTGGCGGGTGGGGATCTGGAAACACCATATATTTT. V usage is TRBV9 and J usage is TRBJ1-3; D gene uncertain. CDR3 length equals 17 residues. Trimming shortened V by 0 bases and J by 1 base, and 14 bases separated the two germline ends. CDR1 SGDLS and CDR2 YYNGEE come from the germline V gene.

The rearrangement uses TRBV25-1 and TRBJ1-4, with TRBD1 as a possible D gene (6 bases). Germline CDR1 and CDR2: MGHDK and SYGVNS. V lost 3 bases and J 3 bases, leaving 14 bases between the germline ends. The CDR3 length is 16 residues. CDR3 sequence (DNA): TGTGCCAGCAGTGAGCCAGGGTCAGGGGCTAATGAAAAACTGTTTTTT. Translating gives CASSEPGSGANEKLFF.

V is TRBV30 and J is TRBJ2-3; D gene uncertain. Germline CDR1 GTSNPN, CDR2 SVGIG (reference sequence). With 3 bases removed from V and 4 bases from J, the gap between germline ends came to 5 bases. CDR3 length: 11 amino acids. CDR3 region: CAWRAPDTQYF. The CDR3 nucleotides are TGTGCCTGGAGAGCACCAGATACGCAGTATTTT.

This sequence joins TRBV5-1 and TRBJ2-1; 9 bases fit TRBD1. Germline-derived CDR1 and CDR2 are SGHRS and YFSETQ. Germline trimming cut 3 bases from V and 8 bases from J; bases unmatched to any gene: 9. The CDR3 consists of 15 residues. CDR3 region: CASSSSGTGRYEQFF. The CDR3 DNA sequence: TGCGCCAGCAGCTCCTCCGGGACAGGGCGGTATGAGCAGTTCTTC.

The rearrangement joins TRBV3-1 (or the pseudogene TRBV3-2) to TRBJ2-7; TRBD2 matches 13 bases. The CDR3 consists of 20 residues. Germline CDR1 LGHDT, CDR2 YNNKEL (reference sequence). The V segment lost 10 bases and the J segment 1 base; nucleotides outside the gene matches: 22. The CDR3 protein is CAISTTLAGGPGRQSYEQYF. In DNA, the CDR3 is TGTGCCATCTCCACCACACTAGCGGGAGGGCCGGGGCGGCAATCCTACGAGCAGTACTTC.

This chain links TRBV7-9 with TRBJ1-3; a weak D match, TRBD1 (5 bases). The CDR3 sequence is 17 residues long. Between the trimmed V and J ends, which lost 3 bases and 0 bases, there was a span of 15 bases. Germline V gene sequence: CDR1 SEHNR, CDR2 FQNEAQ (reference sequence). The CDR3 DNA sequence: TGTGCCAGCAGCTTCCGAGGGGAGGGTTACTCTGGAAACACCATATATTTT. Amino acids: CASSFRGEGYSGNTIYF.

The chain's CDR3 is CASSPPQALGEQYF. The CDR3 nucleotides read TGTGCCAGCTCACCACCCCAGGCCCTTGGGGAGCAGTACTTC. The V and J genes are TRBV18 and TRBJ2-7, with D hard to call. The CDR3 has 14 residues. The V gene lost 0 bases and the J gene lost 7 bases, with 13 bases spanning the gap. The germline CDR1 and CDR2 sequences are KGHSH and LQKENI.

The rearrangement joins TRBV5-8 to TRBJ2-2, with TRBD2 identical over 7 bases. CDR3 size: 14 residues. Germline CDR1 reads SGHTS; CDR2 reads YDEGEE. The V gene end was trimmed by 4 bases and the J gene end by 5 bases; junction bases not matched to a gene: 5. DNA of the CDR3: TGTGCCAGCAGCGCTTGGGGGGGTACCGGGGAGCTGTTTTTT. Translating it yields CASSAWGGTGELFF.

The chain employs TRBV30 and TRBJ1-3, with a possible D match to TRBD1 (6 bases). The V gene lost 2 bases and the J gene lost 11 bases, with 13 bases spanning the gap. The CDR3 covers 12 residues. Germline values: CDR1 GTSNPN, CDR2 SVGIG (reference sequence). The CDR3 DNA reads TGTGCCTGGAGTTTTCTCAGGGGCCCCATATATTTT. This gives the protein CAWSFLRGPIYF. The full variable domain, rest sourced from reference TRBV30 and TRBJ1-3, is SQTIHQWPATLVQPVGSPLSLECTVEGTSNPNLYWYRQAAGRGLQLLFYSVGIGQISSEVPQNLSASRPQDRQFILSSKKLLLSDSGFYLCAWSFLRGPIYFGEGSWLTVV.

V and J are TRBV30 and TRBJ2-6; tentatively, D is TRBD1 (6 bases). Deletions cut 8 bases from V and 0 bases from J, with 23 bases between. The CDR3 extends over 18 amino acids. The germline V gene encodes CDR1 GTSNPN and CDR2 SVGIG (reference sequence). CDR3 residues: CAALPGQPRFSGANVLTF. The DNA for the CDR3 is TGTGCCGCCTTACCGGGACAACCAAGGTTCTCTGGGGCCAACGTCCTGACTTTC.

The V call is TRBV18, the J call TRBJ1-4; the D is unclear. Between the trimmed V and J ends, which lost 3 bases and 4 bases, there was a span of 3 bases. Germline V gene sequence: CDR1 KGHSH, CDR2 LQKENI. The CDR3 is 12 amino acids. Written as DNA, the CDR3 is TGTGCCAGCTCACCGCGTAATGAAAAACTGTTTTTT. Residues: CASSPRNEKLFF.

This clone was seen more than once but under ten times. The rearrangement joins TRBV11-2 to TRBJ2-7, with 7 nucleotides matching TRBD2. Per the germline V gene, CDR1 is SGHAT and CDR2 is FQNNGV. V lost 1 base and J lost 5; bases outside the gene matches: 8. This CDR3 is 15 amino acids long. CDR3 coding DNA: TGTGCCAGCAGCTTAGTCCGGACTAGTACTCACGAGCAGTACTTC. This codes for CASSLVRTSTHEQYF.

This CDR3 reads CAWSPLAGRGYTF. As DNA, the CDR3 is TGTGCCTGGAGCCCCCTGGCGGGCCGGGGCTACACCTTC. V usage is TRBV30 and J usage is TRBJ1-2; D is ambiguous. The CDR3 is made up of 13 amino acids. CDR1 and CDR2 from the germline V gene are GTSNPN and SVGIG (reference sequence). Deletions cut 3 bases from V and 8 bases from J, with 16 bases between.